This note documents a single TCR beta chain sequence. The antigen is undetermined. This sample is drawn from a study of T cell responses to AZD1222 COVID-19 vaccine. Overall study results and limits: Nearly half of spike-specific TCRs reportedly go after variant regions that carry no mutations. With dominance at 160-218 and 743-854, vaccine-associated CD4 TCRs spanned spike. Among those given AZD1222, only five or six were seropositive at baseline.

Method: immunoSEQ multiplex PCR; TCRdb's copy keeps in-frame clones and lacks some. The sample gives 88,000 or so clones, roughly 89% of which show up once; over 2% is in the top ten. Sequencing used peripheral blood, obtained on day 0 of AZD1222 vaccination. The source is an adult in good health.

The CDR3 sequence is CASRYRVSNQPQHF. In DNA, the CDR3 is TGTGCCAGCAGATACAGGGTGAGCAATCAGCCCCAGCATTTT. The chain recombines TRBV6-6 with TRBJ1-5; D might be TRBD1 (6 bases). The V gene lost 6 bases and the J gene lost 1 base, with 10 bases spanning the gap. CDR1 MNHNY and CDR2 SVGAGI come from the germline V gene (reference sequence). The CDR3 runs to 14 residues.